This T cell receptor (beta chain) is from a study of T cell changes during pregnancy in multiple sclerosis. Assay used: immunoSEQ multiplex PCR; TCRdb lists only in-frame clones, some missing. The table has about 86,000 clones, 80% to 95% seen once. V lost 6 bases to trimming and J lost 0 bases, with 14 bases between them. The germline V gene has CDR1 MNHEY and CDR2 SMNVEV (reference sequence). The CDR3 loop spans 15 amino acids. The sequence was collected from a female donor in good health, enrolled as a control in a pregnancy study. The specimen comprised peripheral blood, sampled in the first trimester of pregnancy. J is TRBJ1-1 and V is TRBV27; D ambiguous. The CDR3 protein is CASSPAELVNTEAFF. The CDR3 region has the DNA TGTGCCAGCAGCCCCGCGGAGCTCGTGAACACTGAAGCTTTCTTT.